This entry is about one T cell receptor (beta chain). This specimen comes from a study of CD8+ T cells in alopecia areata. Isolated RNA was reverse transcribed into cDNA used as the sequencing template. Sequenced by immunoSEQ multiplex PCR; TCRdb stores in-frame clones only, minus some. The sample comprises approximately 180,000 clones, 59% of which are singletons, and roughly 14% rests with the top ten. This CDR3 comprises 16 residues. The V gene lost 2 bases and the J gene lost 10 bases, with 18 bases spanning the gap. Per the germline V gene, CDR1 is KGHSH and CDR2 is LQKENI. This material consisted of CD4+ T cells sorted from blood, taken at week 0. This sequence originates from a human donor with alopecia areata. The genes are TRBV18 and TRBJ1-6; tentatively, D is TRBD1 (6 bases). CDR3 residues: CASSPVSGARSSPLHF. CDR3 DNA sequence: TGTGCCAGCTCACCAGTATCGGGGGCCCGGAGCTCACCCCTCCACTTT. The whole variable domain, filled in from reference TRBV18 and TRBJ1-6, reads NAGVMQNPRHLVRRRGQEARLRCSPMKGHSHVYWYRQLPEEGLKFMVYLQKENIIDESGMPKERFSAEFPKEGPSILRIQQVVRGDSAAYFCASSPVSGARSSPLHFGNGTRLTVT.